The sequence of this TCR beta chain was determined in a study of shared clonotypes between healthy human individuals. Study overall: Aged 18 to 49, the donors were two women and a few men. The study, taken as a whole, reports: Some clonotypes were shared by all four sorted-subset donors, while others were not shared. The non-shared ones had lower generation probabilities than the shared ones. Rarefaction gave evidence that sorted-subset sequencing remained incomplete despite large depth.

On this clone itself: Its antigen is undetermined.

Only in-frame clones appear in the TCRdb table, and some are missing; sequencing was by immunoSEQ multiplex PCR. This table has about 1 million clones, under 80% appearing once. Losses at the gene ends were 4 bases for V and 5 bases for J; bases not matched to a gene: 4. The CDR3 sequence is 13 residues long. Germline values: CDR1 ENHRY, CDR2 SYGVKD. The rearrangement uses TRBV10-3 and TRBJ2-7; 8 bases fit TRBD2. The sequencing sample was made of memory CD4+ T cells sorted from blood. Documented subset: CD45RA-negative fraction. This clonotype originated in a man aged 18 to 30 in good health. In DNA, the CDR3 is TGTGCCATCAGTGGGACTAGCTTCGACGAGCAGTACTTC. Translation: CAISGTSFDEQYF.